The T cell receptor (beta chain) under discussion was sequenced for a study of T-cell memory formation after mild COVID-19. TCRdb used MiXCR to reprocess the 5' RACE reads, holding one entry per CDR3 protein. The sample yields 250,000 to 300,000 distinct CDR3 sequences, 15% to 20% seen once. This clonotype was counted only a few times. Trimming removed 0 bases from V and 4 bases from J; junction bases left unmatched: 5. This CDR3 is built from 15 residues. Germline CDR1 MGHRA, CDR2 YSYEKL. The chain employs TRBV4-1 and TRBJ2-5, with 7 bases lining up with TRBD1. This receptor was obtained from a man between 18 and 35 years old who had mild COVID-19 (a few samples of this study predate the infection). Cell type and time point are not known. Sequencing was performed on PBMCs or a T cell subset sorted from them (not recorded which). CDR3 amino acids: CASSQDRGWVETQYF. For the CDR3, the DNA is TGCGCCAGCAGCCAAGACAGGGGGTGGGTAGAGACCCAGTACTTC.